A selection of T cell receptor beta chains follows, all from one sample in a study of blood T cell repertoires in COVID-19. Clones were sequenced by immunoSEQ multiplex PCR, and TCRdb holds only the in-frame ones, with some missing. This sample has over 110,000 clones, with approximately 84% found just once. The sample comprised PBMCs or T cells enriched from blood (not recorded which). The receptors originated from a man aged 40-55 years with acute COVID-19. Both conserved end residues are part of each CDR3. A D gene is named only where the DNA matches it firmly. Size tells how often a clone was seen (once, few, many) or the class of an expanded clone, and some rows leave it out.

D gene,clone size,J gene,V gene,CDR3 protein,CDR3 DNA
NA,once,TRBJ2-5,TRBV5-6,CASSFGETQYF,TGTGCCAGCAGCTTCGGAGAGACCCAGTACTTC
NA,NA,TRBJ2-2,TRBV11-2,CASSLVAGRNTGELFF,TGTGCCAGCAGCTTAGTGGCGGGGAGGAACACCGGGGAGCTGTTTTTT
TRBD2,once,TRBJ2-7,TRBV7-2,CASSLGLAGGFEQYF,TGTGCCAGCAGCTTAGGACTAGCGGGAGGTTTTGAGCAGTACTTC
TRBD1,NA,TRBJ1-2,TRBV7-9,CASSLASTGGYGYTF,TGTGCCAGCAGCTTAGCGTCGACAGGGGGCTATGGCTACACCTTC
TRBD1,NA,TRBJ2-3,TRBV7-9,CASSLIWTGSTDTQYF,TGTGCCAGCAGCTTAATTTGGACAGGGAGCACAGATACGCAGTATTTT
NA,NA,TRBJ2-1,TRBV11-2,CASSRGRSNEQFF,TGTGCCAGCAGCCGGGGTCGGAGCAATGAGCAGTTCTTC
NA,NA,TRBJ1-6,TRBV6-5,CASSYSRQAYNSPLHF,TGTGCCAGCAGTTACTCTCGACAGGCCTATAATTCACCCCTCCACTTT
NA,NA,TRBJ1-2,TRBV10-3,CAISESRQNYGYTF,TGTGCCATCAGTGAGTCGAGACAGAACTATGGCTACACCTTC
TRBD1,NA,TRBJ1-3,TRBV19,CASTRTGVGNTIYF,TGTGCCAGTACCAGGACAGGGGTCGGAAACACCATATATTTT
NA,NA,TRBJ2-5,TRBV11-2,CASSLAETQYF,TGTGCCAGCAGCTTAGCTGAGACCCAGTACTTC
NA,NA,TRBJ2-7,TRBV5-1,CASSLGVASYEQYF,TGCGCCAGCAGCTTAGGGGTCGCTTCCTACGAGCAGTACTTC
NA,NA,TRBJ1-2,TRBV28,CASRSVGVWSDFYGYTF,TGTGCCAGCAGATCTGTAGGGGTCTGGAGTGATTTTTATGGCTACACCTTC
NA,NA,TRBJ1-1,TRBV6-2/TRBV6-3,CASSYEGVTEAFF,TGTGCCAGCAGTTATGAAGGGGTCACTGAAGCTTTCTTT
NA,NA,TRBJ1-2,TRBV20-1,CSAHENYGYTF,TGCAGCGCCCACGAGAACTATGGCTACACCTTC
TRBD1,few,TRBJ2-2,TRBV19,CASRDSRGRNTGELFF,TGTGCCAGTAGGGATTCGAGGGGGCGAAACACCGGGGAGCTGTTTTTT
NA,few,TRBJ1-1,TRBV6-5,CASSYSGEANTEAFF,TGTGCCAGCAGTTACTCGGGAGAGGCGAACACTGAAGCTTTCTTT
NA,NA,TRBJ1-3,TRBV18,CASSPVNLLSGENTIYF,TGTGCCAGCTCACCAGTCAACCTACTTTCTGGTGAAAACACCATATATTTT
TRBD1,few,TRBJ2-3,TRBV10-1,CASSSTSTGESTDTQYF,TGCGCCAGCAGTTCCACATCGACAGGGGAAAGCACAGATACGCAGTATTTT
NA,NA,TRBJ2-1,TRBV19,CASSPLGSYYNEQFF,TGTGCCAGTAGCCCCCTTGGTAGCTACTACAATGAGCAGTTCTTC
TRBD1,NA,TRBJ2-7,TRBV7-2,CASSLDRGSYEQYF,TGTGCCAGCAGCTTGGACAGGGGATCCTACGAGCAGTACTTC
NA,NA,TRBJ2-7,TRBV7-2,CASSLVRFPTYEQYF,TGTGCCAGCAGCTTAGTCCGGTTCCCCACCTACGAGCAGTACTTC
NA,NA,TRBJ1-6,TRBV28,CASSRQEWSPLHF,TGTGCCAGCAGTCGGCAGGAATGGTCACCCCTCCACTTT
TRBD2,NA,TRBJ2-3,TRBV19,CASSIAGTRGDTQYF,TGTGCCAGTAGTATAGCTGGGACTAGGGGAGATACGCAGTATTTT
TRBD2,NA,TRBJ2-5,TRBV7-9,CASTNGASGGNQETQYF,TGTGCCAGCACCAACGGGGCTAGCGGGGGGAACCAGGAGACCCAGTACTTC
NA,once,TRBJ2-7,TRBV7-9,CASSESGESLREQYF,TGTGCCAGCAGCGAATCGGGAGAGTCCCTTAGGGAGCAGTACTTC
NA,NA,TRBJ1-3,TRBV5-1,CASSQQGGGNTIYF,TGCGCCAGCAGCCAACAGGGTGGTGGAAACACCATATATTTT
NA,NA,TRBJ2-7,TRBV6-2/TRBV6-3,CASSYSSPYEQYF,TGTGCCAGCAGTTACTCGAGTCCCTACGAGCAGTACTTC
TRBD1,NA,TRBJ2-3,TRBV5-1,CASSFLTGGPKGADTQYF,TGCGCCAGCAGTTTTCTTACAGGGGGCCCTAAAGGGGCAGATACGCAGTATTTT
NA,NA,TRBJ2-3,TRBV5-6,CASSLAARSTDTQYF,TGTGCCAGCAGCTTGGCCGCACGGAGCACAGATACGCAGTATTTT
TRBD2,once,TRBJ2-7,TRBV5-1,CASRGGNSYEQYF,TGCGCCAGCAGGGGGGGGAACTCCTACGAGCAGTACTTC
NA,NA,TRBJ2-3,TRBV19,CASSIGLSQGRSRRGTDTQYF,TGTGCCAGTAGTATTGGACTTTCACAGGGCCGGTCGCGACGAGGCACAGATACGCAGTATTTT
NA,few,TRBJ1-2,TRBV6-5,CASSYSLSLQVGYTF,TGTGCCAGCAGTTACTCCCTCAGCCTCCAGGTTGGCTACACCTTC
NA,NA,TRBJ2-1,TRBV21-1,CASTRPGGDHDSYNEQFF,TGTGCCAGCACACGCCCTGGAGGGGACCACGATTCCTACAATGAGCAGTTCTTC
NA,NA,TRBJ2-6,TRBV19,CASTDLAKGASGANVLTF,TGTGCCAGTACCGATCTTGCCAAGGGAGCCTCTGGGGCCAACGTCCTGACTTTC
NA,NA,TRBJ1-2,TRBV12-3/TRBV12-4,CASSLSRAYGYTF,TGTGCCAGCAGTTTATCCCGAGCCTATGGCTACACCTTC
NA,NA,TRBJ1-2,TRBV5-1,CASSLGDNRITF,TGCGCCAGCAGCTTGGGGGACAACCGAATTACCTTC
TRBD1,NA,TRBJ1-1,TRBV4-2,CASSRLDRGASNTEAFF,TGTGCCAGCAGCCGCCTCGACAGGGGGGCATCAAACACTGAAGCTTTCTTT
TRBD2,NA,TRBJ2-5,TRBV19,CASSPTSAGTQYF,TGTGCCAGTAGTCCGACTAGCGCCGGGACCCAGTACTTC
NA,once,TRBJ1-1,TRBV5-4,CASSSPMGGNTEAFF,TGTGCCAGCAGCTCCCCTATGGGAGGGAACACTGAAGCTTTCTTT
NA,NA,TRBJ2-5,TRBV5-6,CASSFIDTETQYF,TGTGCCAGCAGCTTCATAGATACAGAGACCCAGTACTTC
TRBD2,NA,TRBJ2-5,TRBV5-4,CASSSYRTSGRETQYF,TGTGCCAGCAGCTCTTATCGGACTAGCGGTAGGGAGACCCAGTACTTC
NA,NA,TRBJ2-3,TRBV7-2,CASSLTRGGTDTQYF,TGTGCCAGCAGCTTAACCCGGGGAGGCACAGATACGCAGTATTTT
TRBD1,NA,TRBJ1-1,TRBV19,CASVQGQGSYEAFF,TGTGCCAGTGTACAGGGACAGGGGTCTTATGAAGCTTTCTTT
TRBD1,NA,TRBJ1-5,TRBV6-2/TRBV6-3,CASSYSRQGNQPQHF,TGTGCCAGCAGTTACTCTCGACAGGGTAATCAGCCCCAGCATTTT
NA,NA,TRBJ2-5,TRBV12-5,CASGLVWWAETQYF,TGTGCTAGTGGCCTTGTATGGTGGGCAGAGACCCAGTACTTC